This TCR beta chain was profiled in a study of PD-1 blockade in mismatch repair-deficient tumors. Study details: Patients had over ten mismatch repair-deficient cancer types and were previously treated and progressing.

Produced via immunoSEQ multiplex PCR; TCRdb's table is partial and in-frame only. The profile shows over 15,000 clones, 80% to 85% of them singletons. All patients were mismatch repair deficient, assessed by either PCR or immunohistochemistry. Germline V gene lookup returns CDR1 SGHRS and CDR2 YFSETQ. With V trimmed by 4 bases and J by 6 bases, 6 bases remained unmatched. This CDR3 region has 16 residues. Material: PBMCs, obtained 4 weeks after starting pembrolizumab. The rearrangement joins TRBV5-1 to TRBJ2-2; 13 bases are a match to TRBD2. The TCR comes from an adult with mismatch repair-deficient cancer. The CDR3, as DNA: TGCGCCAGCAGCGTAAGGACTAGCGGGAGTGCCGGGGAGCTGTTTTTT. This translates into CASSVRTSGSAGELFF.